This T cell receptor beta chain appears in the sequencing data of a study of cytomegalovirus exposure and HLA in healthy donors. Study observations and caveats: Earlier analysis found most TCR beta V segments productive about 90% or about 30% of the time.

V lost 3 bases to trimming and J lost 11 bases, with 11 bases between them. The CDR3 loop spans 12 amino acids. Germline V gene sequence: CDR1 SQVTM, CDR2 ANQGSEA. Comment on this clone: Its cognate antigen is unknown.

A multiplex PCR was run with 60 Vbeta primers and 13 Jbeta primers. TCRdb's table, derived via immunoSEQ multiplex PCR, lists solely in-frame clones and lacks some. The data hold around 110,000 clones, with around two thirds observed a single time. In nominal health when sampled, donors likely had unrecorded immune exposures nonetheless. Material for sequencing was PBMCs. The chain combines TRBV29-1 with TRBJ2-6; TRBD2 is a possible D gene (5 bases). The TCR sequence derives from a woman in her thirties or forties in good health and CMV-seropositive. The CDR3 DNA is TGCAGCGTTGAGGGAGAGCCCGACGTCCTGACTTTC. This sequence encodes CSVEGEPDVLTF.